This paragraph covers one TCR beta chain sequence. The target of this receptor is not known. Per-base qualities were not stored, and no clone one base away is much larger. Separate from the roughly 660-subject first cohort, the validation cohort of 90 to 150 subjects was the group to which the donors belonged. The library was prepared using the immunoSEQ multiplex PCR assay. As for the original processing: A statistical classification framework was developed to diagnose cytomegalovirus status using the catalog of TCR beta chain sequences. In its TCRdb copy, this immuneACCESS table keeps in-frame sequences only and misses some clones. Where compared with another copy, unresolved V genes explain less than half of these, and the others have no known cause. V and J calls and clone size are given by that table; D and trimming were obtained from the DNA. The sample table lists approximately 160,000 clones, 85% to 90% of them with a count of one. The ten largest make up roughly 4.2% of the sample.

This sample was included in a study of cytomegalovirus exposure and HLA in healthy donors (dated by TCRdb to the late 2010s). The study in broad terms: A later analysis indicated that the 120 or so validation repertoires were generated on the platform also employed for the 700 or so repertoires of the first cohort. Besides the first cohort of approximately 670 subjects, a separate validation cohort made up of roughly 120 different subjects was used. The study aimed to test whether signatures of past pathogen exposure could be identified by cataloging public T cell receptors. High-throughput TCR immunosequencing, statistical association of individual TCRs with disease status, and machine learning were combined to predict cytomegalovirus infection status.

Broad study findings and their caveats: The validation cohort had no HLA typing available for a later analysis, so co-occurrence within that cohort was assessed over all 120 or so repertoires. Of the cluster scores, roughly 93% were above 0 in a later analysis, which found that TCRs clustered in the first cohort also tended to co-occur in the 120 or so validation repertoires. In the study, around 160 TCR beta chains were listed as associated with cytomegalovirus. In vitro tests confirmed that a few of the cytomegalovirus-associated TCR beta chains recognize cytomegalovirus antigens. According to the authors, the approach could potentially be generalized to other disease states and immunological phenotypes. The classifier was reported to diagnose cytomegalovirus status with high specificity and sensitivity in both the original cohort and the validation cohort. Most TCR sequences were seen in very few donors, while some public TCRs were found in many individuals.

The CDR3 sequence holds 15 residues, the cysteine and phenylalanine included. Here the CDR3 DNA is all that survives: 45 bases in frame from base 1. Trimmed from V: 5 bases; trimmed from J: 5 bases; junction bases lacking a gene match: 8. CDR1 and CDR2, looked up from the germline V gene, are MGHDK and SYGVNS. The chain is made from TRBV25-1 and TRBJ2-3; 9 bases in the middle match TRBD1. The sample comprised PBMCs. The sequence derives from a man younger than 35 in good health and CMV-seropositive. The DNA reads as follows: TGTGCCAGCAGTATAGGGACAGGGAGGAAAGATACGCAGTATTTT. It translates to CASSIGTGRKDTQYF. With all but the CDR3 taken from the reference TRBV25-1 and TRBJ2-3 genes, the full variable domain is: EADIYQTPRYLVIGTGKKITLECSQTMGHDKMYWYQQDPGMELHLIHYSYGVNSTEKGDLSSESTVSRIRTEHFPLTLESARPSHTSQYLCASSIGTGRKDTQYFGPGTRLTVL.